A selection of T cell receptor beta chains follows, all from one sample in a study of T cell repertoires in cytomegalovirus infection. In TCRdb, the reads were re-called with MiXCR into one record per CDR3 protein. The sample yields roughly 920,000 distinct CDR3 sequences, around 29% seen once. Their antigens remain unidentified. The sample in question was cultured CD8+ T cells from PBMCs, obtained from culture after CMV antigen stimulation. These receptors all stem from a human donor in good health (CMV status not recorded). Some clones in this sample may be carry-over from other donors' samples. The CDR3 runs from the conserved cysteine through the conserved F or W. D genes are given only for firm matches. Where a row states a size, it is once, few, many or the class of an expanded clone; other rows omit it.

TRBV7-6	TRBJ2-2	TRBD1	NA	CASSFERDRANTGELFF	TGTGCCAGCAGCTTCGAAAGGGACAGAGCGAACACCGGGGAGCTGTTTTTT
TRBV7-9	TRBJ1-1	TRBD1	few	CASSARDRAHLGAFF	TGTGCCAGCAGCGCCCGGGACAGGGCTCACCTAGGAGCTTTCTTT
TRBV13	TRBJ2-3	NA	NA	CASSLDAGRPSDTQYF	TGTGCCAGCAGCTTGGATGCGGGGAGACCTTCAGATACGCAGTATTTT
TRBV9	TRBJ2-3	NA	NA	CASSVEWGSTDTQYF	TGTGCCAGCAGCGTAGAGTGGGGAAGCACAGATACGCAGTATTTT
TRBV28	TRBJ1-2	NA	NA	CASSLFPRYGYTF	TGTGCCAGCAGTTTATTTCCACGCTATGGCTACACCTTC
TRBV2	TRBJ1-2	TRBD1	NA	CASSETRQGAGGYTF	TGTGCCAGCAGCGAAACTCGACAGGGGGCGGGAGGCTACACCTTC
TRBV7-2	TRBJ1-3	NA	many	CASSLVGPGNTIYF	TGTGCCAGCAGCTTAGTGGGGCCTGGAAACACCATATATTTT
TRBV6-1	TRBJ2-7	NA	NA	CASSERLVYEQYF	TGTGCCAGCAGTGAGCGGCTAGTCTACGAGCAGTACTTC
TRBV29-1	TRBJ2-7	TRBD1	NA	CSVAGGDNPYEQYF	TGCAGCGTTGCAGGGGGAGACAATCCCTACGAGCAGTACTTC
TRBV6-2/TRBV6-3	TRBJ2-3	TRBD2	NA	CASSPEGLAFLTDTQYF	TGTGCCAGCAGTCCGGAGGGACTAGCGTTTCTCACAGATACGCAGTATTTT
TRBV7-9	TRBJ1-3	TRBD1	few	CASSSRGEALLGNTIYF	TGTGCCAGCAGCTCCAGGGGGGAGGCCCTTCTTGGAAACACCATATATTTT
TRBV27	TRBJ2-2	TRBD2	NA	CASKTSGGVNTGELFF	TGTGCCAGCAAGACTAGCGGGGGGGTTAACACCGGGGAGCTGTTTTTT
TRBV4-1	TRBJ2-3	TRBD2	few	CASSQSRLAGYDTDTQYF	TGCGCCAGCAGCCAAAGCCGCTTAGCGGGGTACGATACAGATACGCAGTATTTT
TRBV7-2	TRBJ2-1	NA	NA	CASSEGFEQFF	TGTGCCAGCAGCGAAGGGTTTGAGCAGTTCTTC
TRBV12-5	TRBJ2-5	NA	many	CASGLVGGAETQYF	TGTGCTAGTGGTTTGGTTGGAGGGGCGGAGACCCAGTACTTC
TRBV7-2	TRBJ1-5	NA	many	CASSPVSQPQHF	TGTGCCAGCAGCCCAGTGAGTCAGCCCCAGCATTTT
TRBV27	TRBJ2-5	NA	NA	CASSLSSTLETQYF	TGTGCCAGCAGTTTATCCTCCACGTTAGAGACCCAGTACTTC
TRBV5-5	TRBJ2-5	NA	few	CASSLEFGGQGETQYF	TGTGCCAGCAGCTTGGAATTCGGGGGCCAAGGAGAGACCCAGTACTTC
TRBV18	TRBJ2-1	NA	once	CASSPPERDEQFF	TGTGCCAGCTCACCACCGGAAAGGGATGAGCAGTTCTTC
TRBV28	TRBJ1-4	TRBD1	few	CASSLRGLEEKLFF	TGTGCCAGCAGTCTCAGGGGGTTGGAGGAAAAACTGTTTTTT
TRBV7-2	TRBJ2-2	NA	many	CGLSRTITGELFF	TGTGGGTTAAGTCGAACGATCACCGGGGAGCTGTTTTTT
TRBV3-1	TRBJ2-7	NA	NA	CASSLRWVLDEQYF	TGTGCCAGCAGCTTACGATGGGTTTTGGACGAGCAGTACTTC
TRBV7-9	TRBJ2-7	TRBD1	NA	CASSQDRGHEQYF	TGTGCCAGCAGCCAGGACAGGGGGCACGAGCAGTACTTC
TRBV19	TRBJ1-1	TRBD1	once	CADRTGGVTEAFF	TGTGCCGACAGGACAGGGGGAGTCACTGAAGCTTTCTTT
TRBV12-3/TRBV12-4	TRBJ2-2	NA	few	CASRTPQEPGELFF	TGTGCCAGCAGGACCCCCCAGGAGCCCGGGGAGCTGTTTTTT
TRBV19	TRBJ2-2	NA	few	CALEGLVGELFF	TGTGCCCTGGAGGGGCTGGTCGGGGAGCTGTTTTTT
TRBV28	TRBJ2-1	TRBD2	NA	CASSPRHRGLRLAGGVYNEQFF	TGTGCCAGCAGTCCCCGGCACAGGGGTCTTCGACTAGCGGGTGGAGTTTACAATGAGCAGTTCTTC
TRBV7-2	TRBJ1-2	TRBD1	NA	CASSLPQGAAPIYGYTF	TGTGCCAGCAGCTTACCGCAGGGGGCCGCGCCTATCTATGGCTACACCTTC
TRBV7-9	TRBJ2-7	NA	few	CASSLRSGSSYEQYF	TGTGCCAGCAGCTTAAGGTCAGGGAGTTCCTACGAGCAGTACTTC
TRBV7-9	TRBJ2-2	TRBD2	NA	CASRRQPGLVNTGELFF	TGTGCCAGCAGGAGACAGCCGGGACTAGTTAACACCGGGGAGCTGTTTTTT
TRBV7-6	TRBJ2-2	TRBD2	NA	CATRAGGNTGELFF	TGTGCTACCAGAGCGGGGGGGAACACCGGGGAGCTGTTTTTT
TRBV27	TRBJ2-3	NA	few	CASSFAGHYALLSTDTQYF	TGTGCCAGCAGTTTTGCAGGGCACTACGCTCTGTTAAGCACAGATACGCAGTATTTT
TRBV5-6	TRBJ1-1	NA	NA	CASTEMNTEAFF	TGTGCCAGCACAGAGATGAACACTGAAGCTTTCTTT
TRBV28	TRBJ2-5	TRBD2	NA	CASSGTSGGAKETQYF	TGTGCCAGCTCTGGGACTAGCGGGGGGGCCAAAGAGACCCAGTACTTC
TRBV4-1	TRBJ1-1	NA	few	CASTSDPEPTEAFF	TGCGCCAGCACCTCCGACCCGGAACCCACTGAAGCTTTCTTT
TRBV27	TRBJ2-2	NA	NA	CASSFGGQTGELFF	TGTGCCAGCAGTTTTGGGGGGCAGACCGGGGAGCTGTTTTTT
TRBV4-1	TRBJ2-7	NA	NA	CASSQGTVSYEQYF	TGCGCCAGCAGCCAAGGGACAGTCTCCTACGAGCAGTACTTC
TRBV11-2	TRBJ1-2	NA	once	CASSLDGAVYGYTF	TGTGCCAGCAGCTTAGATGGGGCCGTCTATGGCTACACCTTC
TRBV7-6	TRBJ2-5	NA	NA	CASSLLGGKAQYF	TGTGCCAGCAGCTTACTGGGGGGCAAGGCCCAGTACTTC
TRBV7-9	TRBJ1-2	NA	many	CASSLAPGLDGYTF	TGTGCCAGCAGCTTAGCGCCGGGGCTGGATGGCTACACCTTC
TRBV6-5	TRBJ2-1	NA	NA	CASSYSIAGGTEQFF	TGTGCCAGCAGTTACTCGATTGCAGGGGGGACTGAGCAGTTCTTC
TRBV12-3/TRBV12-4	TRBJ2-1	TRBD2	NA	CASSLVLAGREEQFF	TGTGCCAGCAGTTTAGTACTAGCGGGGCGGGAGGAGCAGTTCTTC
TRBV6-5	TRBJ2-7	TRBD1	NA	CASSYGTGDPEQYF	TGTGCCAGCAGTTACGGGACAGGCGACCCGGAGCAGTACTTC
TRBV13	TRBJ2-7	TRBD2	NA	CASSQGLAAYEQYF	TGTGCCAGCAGCCAGGGACTAGCGGCCTACGAGCAGTACTTC
TRBV11-2	TRBJ2-1	TRBD2	few	CASSLGGGRRNEQFF	TGTGCCAGCAGCTTAGGCGGGGGAAGAAGGAATGAGCAGTTCTTC
TRBV12-3/TRBV12-4	TRBJ2-5	NA	many	CASSPRWQETQYF	TGTGCCAGCAGTCCTCGGTGGCAAGAGACCCAGTACTTC
TRBV6-5	TRBJ2-2	NA	NA	CASSYDVGGELFF	TGTGCCAGCAGTTACGATGTGGGCGGGGAGCTGTTTTTT
TRBV20-1	TRBJ2-1	TRBD1	NA	CSARVRGTGGRNEQFF	TGCAGTGCTAGAGTTCGGGGGACAGGGGGCCGCAATGAGCAGTTCTTC
TRBV12-3/TRBV12-4	TRBJ2-2	NA	NA	CASSSSPGSDTGELFF	TGTGCCAGCAGTTCTAGTCCGGGATCCGACACCGGGGAGCTGTTTTTT
TRBV5-1	TRBJ2-1	TRBD1	NA	CASIAGQGYNEQFF	TGCGCCAGCATTGCGGGACAGGGCTACAATGAGCAGTTCTTC